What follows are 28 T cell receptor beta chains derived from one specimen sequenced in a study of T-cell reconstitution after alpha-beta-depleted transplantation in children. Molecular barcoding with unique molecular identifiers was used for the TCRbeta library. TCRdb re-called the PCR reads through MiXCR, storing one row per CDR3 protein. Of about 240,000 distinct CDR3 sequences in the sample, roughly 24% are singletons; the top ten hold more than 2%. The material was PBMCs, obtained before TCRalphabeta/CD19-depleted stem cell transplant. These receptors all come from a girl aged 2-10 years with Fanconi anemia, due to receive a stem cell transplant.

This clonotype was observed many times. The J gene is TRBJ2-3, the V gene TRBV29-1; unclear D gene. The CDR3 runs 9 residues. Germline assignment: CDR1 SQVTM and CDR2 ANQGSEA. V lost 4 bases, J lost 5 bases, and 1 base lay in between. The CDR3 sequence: CSVGDTQYF. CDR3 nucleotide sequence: TGCAGCGTTGGAGATACGCAGTATTTT.

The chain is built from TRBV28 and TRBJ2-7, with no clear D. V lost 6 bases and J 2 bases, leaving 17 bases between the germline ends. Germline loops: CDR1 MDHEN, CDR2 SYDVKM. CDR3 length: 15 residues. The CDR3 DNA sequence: TGTGCCAGCAGCCCACTGATCGGAACCACCTACGAGCAGTACTTC. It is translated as CASSPLIGTTYEQYF.

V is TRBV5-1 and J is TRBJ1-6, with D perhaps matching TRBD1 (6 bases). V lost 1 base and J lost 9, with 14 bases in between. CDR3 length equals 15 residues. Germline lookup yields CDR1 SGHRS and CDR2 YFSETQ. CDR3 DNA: TGCGCCAGCAGCTTGACAGGGTATGAAACTTCACCCCTCCACTTT. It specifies CASSLTGYETSPLHF. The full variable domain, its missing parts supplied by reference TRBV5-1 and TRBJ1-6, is KAGVTQTPRYLIKTRGQQVTLSCSPISGHRSVSWYQQTPGQGLQFLFEYFSETQRNKGNFPGRFSGRQFSNSRSEMNVSTLELGDSALYLCASSLTGYETSPLHFGNGTRLTVT.

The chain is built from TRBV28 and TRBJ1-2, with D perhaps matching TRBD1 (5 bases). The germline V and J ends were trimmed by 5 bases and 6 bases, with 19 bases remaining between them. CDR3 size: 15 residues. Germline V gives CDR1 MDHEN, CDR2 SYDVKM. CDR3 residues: CASSPPWRGANGYTF. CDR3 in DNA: TGTGCCAGCAGTCCCCCATGGCGCGGGGCGAATGGCTACACCTTC.

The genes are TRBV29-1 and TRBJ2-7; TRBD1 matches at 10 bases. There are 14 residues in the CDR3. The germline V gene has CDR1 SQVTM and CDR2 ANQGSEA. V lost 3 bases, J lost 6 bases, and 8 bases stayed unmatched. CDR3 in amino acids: CSVDPGQGFGEQYF. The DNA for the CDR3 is TGCAGCGTTGACCCGGGACAGGGGTTTGGCGAGCAGTACTTC.

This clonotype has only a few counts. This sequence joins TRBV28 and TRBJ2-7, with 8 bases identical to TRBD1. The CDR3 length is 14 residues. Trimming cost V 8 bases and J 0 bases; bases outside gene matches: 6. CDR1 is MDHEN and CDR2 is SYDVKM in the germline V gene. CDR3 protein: CASQTGVPSYEQYF. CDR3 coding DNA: TGTGCCAGCCAGACAGGGGTCCCCTCCTACGAGCAGTACTTC.

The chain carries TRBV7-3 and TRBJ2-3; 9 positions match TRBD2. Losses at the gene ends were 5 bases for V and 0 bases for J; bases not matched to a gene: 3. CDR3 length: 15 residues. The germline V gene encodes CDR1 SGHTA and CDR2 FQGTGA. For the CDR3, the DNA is TGTGCCAGCAGCCCTAGCGGGGTTAGCACAGATACGCAGTATTTT. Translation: CASSPSGVSTDTQYF. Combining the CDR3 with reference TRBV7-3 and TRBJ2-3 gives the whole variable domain GAGVSQTPSNKVTEKGKYVELRCDPISGHTALYWYRQSLGQGPEFLIYFQGTGAADDSGLPNDRFFAVRPEGSVSTLKIQRTERGDSAVYLCASSPSGVSTDTQYFGPGTRLTVL.

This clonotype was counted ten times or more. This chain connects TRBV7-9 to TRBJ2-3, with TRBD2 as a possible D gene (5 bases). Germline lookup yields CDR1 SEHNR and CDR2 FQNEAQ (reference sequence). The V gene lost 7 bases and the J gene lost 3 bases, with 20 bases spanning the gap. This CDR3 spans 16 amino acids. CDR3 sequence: CASTTRDGLGTDTQYF. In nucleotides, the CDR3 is TGTGCCAGCACCACTAGAGATGGATTGGGGACAGATACGCAGTATTTT.

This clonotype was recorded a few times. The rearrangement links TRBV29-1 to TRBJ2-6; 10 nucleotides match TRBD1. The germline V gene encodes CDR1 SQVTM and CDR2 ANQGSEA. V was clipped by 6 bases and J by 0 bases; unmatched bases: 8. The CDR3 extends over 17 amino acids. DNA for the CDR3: TGCAGCGTAGGGACAGGGGCTTTGCTCTCTGGGGCCAACGTCCTGACTTTC. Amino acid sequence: CSVGTGALLSGANVLTF.

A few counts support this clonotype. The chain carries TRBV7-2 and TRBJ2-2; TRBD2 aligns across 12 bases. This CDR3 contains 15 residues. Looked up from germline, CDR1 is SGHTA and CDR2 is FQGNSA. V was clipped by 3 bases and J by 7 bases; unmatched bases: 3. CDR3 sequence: CASSFRLAGVGELFF. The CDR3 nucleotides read TGTGCCAGCAGCTTTCGACTAGCGGGAGTCGGGGAGCTGTTTTTT. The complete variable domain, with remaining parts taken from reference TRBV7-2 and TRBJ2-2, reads GAGVSQSPSNKVTEKGKDVELRCDPISGHTALYWYRQSLGQGLEFLIYFQGNSAPDKSGLPSDRFSAERTGGSVSTLTIQRTQQEDSAVYLCASSFRLAGVGELFFGEGSRLTVL.

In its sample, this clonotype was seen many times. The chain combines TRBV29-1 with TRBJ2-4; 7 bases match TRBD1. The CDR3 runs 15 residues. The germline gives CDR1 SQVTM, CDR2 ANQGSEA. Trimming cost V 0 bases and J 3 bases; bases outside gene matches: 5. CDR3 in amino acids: CSVEDTGTVKNIQYF. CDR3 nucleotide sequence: TGCAGCGTTGAAGATACCGGGACAGTCAAAAACATTCAGTACTTC.

The CDR3: CASSLMGPSGWYNEQFF. The CDR3 coding sequence is TGTGCCAGCAGCTTAATGGGTCCTAGCGGATGGTACAATGAGCAGTTCTTC. The V and J genes are TRBV7-3 and TRBJ2-1; 7 bases are shared with TRBD2. V was clipped by 1 base and J by 4 bases; unmatched bases: 10. The CDR3 has 17 amino acids. Germline CDR1 is SGHTA and CDR2 is FQGTGA.

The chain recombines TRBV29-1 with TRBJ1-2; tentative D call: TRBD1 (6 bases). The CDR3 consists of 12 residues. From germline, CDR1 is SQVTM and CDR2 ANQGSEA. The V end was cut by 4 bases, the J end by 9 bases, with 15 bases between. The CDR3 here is CSVVVLGASYTF. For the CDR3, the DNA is TGCAGCGTTGTTGTCCTGGGGGCGAGCTACACCTTC.

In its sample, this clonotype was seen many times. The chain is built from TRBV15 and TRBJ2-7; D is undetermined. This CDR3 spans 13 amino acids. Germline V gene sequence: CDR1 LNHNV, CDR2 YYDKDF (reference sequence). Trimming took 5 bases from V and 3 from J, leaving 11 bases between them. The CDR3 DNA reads TGTGCCACCAGCGAAGGTCTACTCTACGAGCAGTACTTC. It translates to CATSEGLLYEQYF.

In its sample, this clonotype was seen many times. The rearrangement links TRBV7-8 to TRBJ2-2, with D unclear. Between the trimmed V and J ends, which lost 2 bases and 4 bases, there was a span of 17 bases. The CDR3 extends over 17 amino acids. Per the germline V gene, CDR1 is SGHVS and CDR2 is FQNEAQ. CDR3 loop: CASSLKADLSPTGELFF. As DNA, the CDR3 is TGTGCCAGCAGCTTAAAGGCAGATCTCTCGCCCACCGGGGAGCTGTTTTTT.

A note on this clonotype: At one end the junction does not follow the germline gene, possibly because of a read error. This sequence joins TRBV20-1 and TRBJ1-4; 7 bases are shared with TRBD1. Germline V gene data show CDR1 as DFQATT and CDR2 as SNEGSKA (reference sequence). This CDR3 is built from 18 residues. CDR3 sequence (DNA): TGCGGTGCTAGAAGGATGGGACAGTCCCCCACAACTAATGAAAAACTGTTTTTT. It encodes CGARRMGQSPTTNEKLFF.

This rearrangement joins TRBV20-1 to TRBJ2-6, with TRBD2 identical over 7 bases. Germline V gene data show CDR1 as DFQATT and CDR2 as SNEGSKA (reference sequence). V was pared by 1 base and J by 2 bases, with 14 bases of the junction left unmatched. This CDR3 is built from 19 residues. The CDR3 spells CSARGLADPLSAGANVLTF. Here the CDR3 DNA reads TGCAGTGCTAGAGGGCTAGCGGACCCCCTCTCTGCTGGGGCCAACGTCCTGACTTTC.

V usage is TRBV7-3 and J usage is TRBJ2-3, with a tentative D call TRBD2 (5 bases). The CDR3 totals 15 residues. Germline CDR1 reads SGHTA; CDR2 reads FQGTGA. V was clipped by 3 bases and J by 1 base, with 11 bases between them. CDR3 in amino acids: CASSFRGEGTDTQYF. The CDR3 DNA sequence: TGTGCCAGCAGCTTCCGGGGAGAAGGCACAGATACGCAGTATTTT.

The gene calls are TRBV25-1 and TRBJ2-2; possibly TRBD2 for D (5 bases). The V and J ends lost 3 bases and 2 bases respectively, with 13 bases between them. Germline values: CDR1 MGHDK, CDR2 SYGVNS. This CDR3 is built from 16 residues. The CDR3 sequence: CASSDLVGANTGELFF. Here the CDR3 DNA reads TGTGCCAGCAGTGATTTGGTGGGAGCCAACACCGGGGAGCTGTTTTTT. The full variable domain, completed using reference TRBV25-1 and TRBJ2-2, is EADIYQTPRYLVIGTGKKITLECSQTMGHDKMYWYQQDPGMELHLIHYSYGVNSTEKGDLSSESTVSRIRTEHFPLTLESARPSHTSQYLCASSDLVGANTGELFFGEGSRLTVL.

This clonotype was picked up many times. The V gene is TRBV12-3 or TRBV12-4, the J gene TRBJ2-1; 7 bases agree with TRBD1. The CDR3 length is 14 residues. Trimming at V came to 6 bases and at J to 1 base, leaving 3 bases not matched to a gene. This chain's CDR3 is CASRDRESYNEQFF. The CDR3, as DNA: TGTGCCAGCAGAGACAGGGAGTCCTACAATGAGCAGTTCTTC.

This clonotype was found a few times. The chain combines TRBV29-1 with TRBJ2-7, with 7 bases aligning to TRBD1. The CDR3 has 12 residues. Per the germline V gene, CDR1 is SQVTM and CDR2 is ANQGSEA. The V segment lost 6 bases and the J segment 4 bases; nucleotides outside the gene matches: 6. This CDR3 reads CSVTGILYEQYF. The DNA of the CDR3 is TGCAGCGTGACAGGGATTTTGTACGAGCAGTACTTC.

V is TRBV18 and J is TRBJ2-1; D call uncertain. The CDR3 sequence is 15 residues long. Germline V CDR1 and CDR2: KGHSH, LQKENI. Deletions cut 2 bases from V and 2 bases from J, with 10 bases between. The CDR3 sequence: CASSPSAVTYNEQFF. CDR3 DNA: TGTGCCAGCTCACCATCGGCGGTAACCTACAATGAGCAGTTCTTC.

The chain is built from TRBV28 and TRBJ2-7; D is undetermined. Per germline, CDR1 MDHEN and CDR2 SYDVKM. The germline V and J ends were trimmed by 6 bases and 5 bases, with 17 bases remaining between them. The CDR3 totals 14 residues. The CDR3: CASRTPTPIHEQYF. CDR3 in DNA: TGTGCCAGCAGGACTCCTACCCCTATCCACGAGCAGTACTTC.

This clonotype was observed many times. CDR3 DNA: TGTGCCAGCAGCGCCACCCTAAGACCGGAGACCCAGTACTTC. Amino acid sequence: CASSATLRPETQYF. This chain connects TRBV7-9 to TRBJ2-5; D not certain. V was pared by 5 bases and J by 5 bases, with 15 bases between. Germline V lookup: CDR1 SEHNR, CDR2 FQNEAQ (reference sequence). The CDR3 contains 14 residues. Based on the CDR3 plus reference TRBV7-9 and TRBJ2-5, the full variable domain is DTGVSQNPRHKITKRGQNVTFRCDPISEHNRLYWYRQTLGQGPEFLTYFQNEAQLEKSRLLSDRFSAERPKGSFSTLEIQRTEQGDSAMYLCASSATLRPETQYFGPGTRLLVL.

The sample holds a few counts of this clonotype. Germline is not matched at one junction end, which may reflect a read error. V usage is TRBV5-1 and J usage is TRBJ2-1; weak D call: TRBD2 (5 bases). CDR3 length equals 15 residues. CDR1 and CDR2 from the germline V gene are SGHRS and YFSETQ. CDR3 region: CASGFTPGLLNEQFF. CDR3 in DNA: TGCGCCAGCGGCTTCACACCGGGGTTGTTGAATGAGCAGTTCTTC.

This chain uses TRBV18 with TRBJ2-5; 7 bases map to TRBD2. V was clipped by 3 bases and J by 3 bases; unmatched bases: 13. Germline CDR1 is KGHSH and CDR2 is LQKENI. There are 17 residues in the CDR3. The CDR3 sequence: CASSPYSGPLGEETQYF. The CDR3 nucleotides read TGTGCCAGCTCACCGTATAGCGGGCCCCTTGGAGAAGAGACCCAGTACTTC.

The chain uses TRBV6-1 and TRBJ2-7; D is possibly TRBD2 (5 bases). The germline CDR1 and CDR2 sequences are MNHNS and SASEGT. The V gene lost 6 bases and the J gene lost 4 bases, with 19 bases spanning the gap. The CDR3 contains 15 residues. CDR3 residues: CASSRSLGDGYEQYF. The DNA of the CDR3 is TGTGCCAGCAGCCGGTCGCTCGGGGATGGATACGAGCAGTACTTC.

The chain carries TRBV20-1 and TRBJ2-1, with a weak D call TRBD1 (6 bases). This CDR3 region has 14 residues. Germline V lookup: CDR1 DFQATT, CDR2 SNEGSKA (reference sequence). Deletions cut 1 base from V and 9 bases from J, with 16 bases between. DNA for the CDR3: TGCAGTGCTAGAGCTCTAGGACAGACAACTGAGCAGTTCTTC. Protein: CSARALGQTTEQFF.